The clone carrying this T cell receptor (beta chain) was seen at least ten times. Antigen: not known. V was shortened by 1 base and J by 5 bases, with 9 bases between the two germline ends. The CDR3 has 15 amino acids. Germline V gives CDR1 LGHNA, CDR2 YNFKEQ. This entry comes from a study of CD8 T cells in ankylosing spondylitis. Study conclusions and caveats: In peripheral blood, disease-linked CD8+ clones occurred at relatively low frequencies. Disease-linked clones reportedly showed significant enrichment in matched ankylosing spondylitis synovial fluid. A TCR beta motif made of fewer than ten highly homologous variants seemed typical of ankylosing spondylitis blood.

Quantitative 5'-RACE with molecular barcodes generated TCR beta libraries. A single record per CDR3 protein comes from TCRdb applying MiXCR to the 5' RACE reads. The table records about 310,000 distinct CDR3 sequences, less than 25% of them present only once. The clonotype comes from a female donor with ankylosing spondylitis or in good health (not recorded which). The sample taken for sequencing was blood, either unsorted or a sorted T cell fraction (not recorded which). The chain links TRBV4-2 to TRBJ1-6; perhaps TRBD1 as D (6 bases). For the CDR3, the DNA is TGTGCCAGCAGCCAAGTGTGGGACAATAATTCACCCCTCCACTTT. Its translation is CASSQVWDNNSPLHF.